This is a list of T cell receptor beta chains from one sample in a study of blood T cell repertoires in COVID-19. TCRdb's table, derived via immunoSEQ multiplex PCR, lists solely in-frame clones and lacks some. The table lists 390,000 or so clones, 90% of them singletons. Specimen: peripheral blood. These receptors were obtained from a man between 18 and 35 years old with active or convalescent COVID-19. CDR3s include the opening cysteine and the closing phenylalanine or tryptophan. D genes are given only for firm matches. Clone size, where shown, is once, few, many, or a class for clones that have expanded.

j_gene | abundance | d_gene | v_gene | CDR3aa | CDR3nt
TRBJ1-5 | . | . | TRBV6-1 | CASSEAGGWGNQPQHF | TGTGCCAGCAGTGAAGCGGGCGGGTGGGGCAATCAGCCCCAGCATTTT
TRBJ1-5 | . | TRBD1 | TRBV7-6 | CASSLQGGNQPQHF | TGTGCCAGCAGTCTACAGGGGGGGAATCAGCCCCAGCATTTT
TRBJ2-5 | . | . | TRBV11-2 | CASRQPGQRSHLEYF | TGTGCCAGCAGACAACCGGGACAACGTTCCCACTTGGAGTACTTC
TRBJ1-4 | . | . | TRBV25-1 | CASSEPGRGRTNEKLFF | TGTGCCAGCAGTGAACCCGGGAGGGGACGGACTAATGAAAAACTGTTTTTT
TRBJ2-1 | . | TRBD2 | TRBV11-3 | CASSVSGTSGRDSYNEQFF | TGTGCCAGCAGCGTATCCGGGACTAGCGGGAGGGACTCCTACAATGAGCAGTTCTTC
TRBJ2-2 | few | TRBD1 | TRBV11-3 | CASSRGQGDTGELFF | TGTGCCAGCAGTCGCGGACAGGGGGACACCGGGGAGCTGTTTTTT
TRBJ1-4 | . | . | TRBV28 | CASSSRTVSNEKLFF | TGTGCCAGCAGTTCCAGGACAGTCTCTAATGAAAAACTGTTTTTT
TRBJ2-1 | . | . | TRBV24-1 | CATSDPRVGWYNEQFF | TGTGCCACCAGTGATCCGAGGGTGGGGTGGTACAATGAGCAGTTCTTC
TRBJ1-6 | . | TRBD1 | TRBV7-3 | CASKTGGNSPLHF | TGTGCCAGCAAAACAGGGGGCAATTCACCCCTCCACTTT
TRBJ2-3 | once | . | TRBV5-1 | CASSLGLQGPADTQYF | TGCGCCAGCAGCTTGGGGTTACAGGGCCCCGCCGATACGCAGTATTTT
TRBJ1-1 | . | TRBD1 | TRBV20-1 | CSASSGGIMGSAEAFF | TGCAGTGCTAGTTCAGGGGGCATCATGGGGTCCGCTGAAGCTTTCTTT
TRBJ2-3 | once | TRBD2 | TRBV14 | CASRRRAAPKPGGTSVSDTQYF | TGTGCCAGCAGGAGGAGGGCGGCACCCAAGCCGGGAGGGACTAGCGTTTCGGATACGCAGTATTTT
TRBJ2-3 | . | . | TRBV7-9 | CASSSLVGGFADTQYF | TGTGCCAGCAGCTCCCTAGTGGGCGGGTTTGCAGATACGCAGTATTTT
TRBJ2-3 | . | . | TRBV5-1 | CASSLAQGRTDTQYF | TGCGCCAGCAGCTTGGCGCAGGGAAGGACAGATACGCAGTATTTT
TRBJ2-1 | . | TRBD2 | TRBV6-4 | CASSDTSGGTYNEQFF | TGTGCCAGCAGTGACACTAGCGGGGGGACTTACAATGAGCAGTTCTTC
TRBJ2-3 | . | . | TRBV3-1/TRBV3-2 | CASSQAQGTDTQYF | TGTGCCAGCAGCCAAGCGCAGGGGACAGATACGCAGTATTTT
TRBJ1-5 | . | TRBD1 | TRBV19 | CASSPDRGQEQPQHF | TGTGCCAGTAGCCCGGACAGGGGGCAAGAGCAGCCCCAGCATTTT
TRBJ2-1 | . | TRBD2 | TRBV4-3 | CASSSRLAGGSYNEQFF | TGCGCCAGCAGCTCCCGACTAGCGGGAGGGTCCTACAATGAGCAGTTCTTC
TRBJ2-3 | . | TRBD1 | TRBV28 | CASTKDRGRTDTQYF | TGTGCCAGCACCAAGGACAGGGGGCGCACAGATACGCAGTATTTT
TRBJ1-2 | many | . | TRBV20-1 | CSASHRGVGYTF | TGCAGTGCTAGTCACCGAGGCGTAGGCTACACCTTC